These T cell receptor beta chains were read from a single sample in a study of blood T cell repertoires in COVID-19. The repertoire was sequenced with immunoSEQ multiplex PCR; TCRdb's copy has only in-frame clones and lacks some. The sample consists of about 250,000 clones, 65% to 85% of them appearing once. Sequenced sample: peripheral blood. Receptor source: a man between 40 and 49 years old with active or convalescent COVID-19. CDR3s include the opening cysteine and the closing phenylalanine or tryptophan. The D gene is left open where the match is weak. Size tells how often a clone was seen (once, few, many) or the class of an expanded clone, and some rows leave it out.

j_call clone_size d_call v_call cdr3_nt cdr3_aa
TRBJ2-3 - - TRBV5-1 TGCGCCAGCAGCCTCCGGTCGGGAGATACGCAGTATTTT CASSLRSGDTQYF
TRBJ1-2 - - TRBV27 TGTGCCAGCAGAGCCATCGACAGCAGCTATGGCTACACCTTC CASRAIDSSYGYTF
TRBJ2-3 - - TRBV11-3 TGTGCCAGCAGCTTAGTGAGGCAGGGATTCACAGATACGCAGTATTTT CASSLVRQGFTDTQYF
TRBJ2-7 - TRBD2 TRBV3-1/TRBV3-2 TGTGCCAGCAGCCAGGGGGGGAGGGGATACGAGCAGTACTTC CASSQGGRGYEQYF
TRBJ1-1 - - TRBV3-1/TRBV3-2 TGTGCCAGCAGCCAGGAACCGCAGGGTACGTGGTCTGGGGCTTTCTTT CASSQEPQGTWSGAFF
TRBJ2-3 - - TRBV12-3/TRBV12-4 TGTGCCAGCTCCCAATCAGATACGCAGTATTTT CASSQSDTQYF
TRBJ1-1 once - TRBV9 TGTGCCAGCAGCGGCGAGGGCGGTAACACTGAAGCTTTCTTT CASSGEGGNTEAFF
TRBJ2-1 - TRBD2 TRBV11-1 TGTGCCAGCAGCTTATCCCCACTAGCGGGGTACAATGAGCAGTTCTTC CASSLSPLAGYNEQFF
TRBJ2-1 - TRBD2 TRBV11-3 TGTGCCAGCAGCTTAGCGGGAGGGTATTGGTTCTTC CASSLAGGYWFF
TRBJ1-5 - TRBD1 TRBV10-3 TGTGCCATCAGTGACAGGGGGCGAGTGGATCAGCCCCAGCATTTT CAISDRGRVDQPQHF
TRBJ2-7 - - TRBV12-3/TRBV12-4 TGTGCCAGCGGAGGGTTAGGGTCCTACGAGCAGTACTTC CASGGLGSYEQYF
TRBJ1-2 - TRBD1 TRBV30 TGTGCCTGGAGCCGCAAGGGACAGGGGGCAGGGGCCTATGGCTACACCTTC CAWSRKGQGAGAYGYTF
TRBJ2-5 - - TRBV18 TGTGCCAGCTCACGGATGGGAGCCCCTGGGGAGACCCAGTACTTC CASSRMGAPGETQYF
TRBJ2-5 - TRBD2 TRBV19 TGTGCCAGTAGTATATCTGGCGGGGGGTTCCAAGAGACCCAGTACTTC CASSISGGGFQETQYF
TRBJ2-7 - - TRBV11-2 TGTGCCAGCGCAGCCCCGTGGGGCCTCTACGAGCAGTACTTC CASAAPWGLYEQYF
TRBJ2-5 - TRBD2 TRBV3-1/TRBV3-2 TGTGCCAGCAGCCAAGATCTCGCGGGGGGGCCTGAGACCCAGTACTTC CASSQDLAGGPETQYF
TRBJ1-5 once TRBD1 TRBV30 TGTGCCTGGAGTGCTAGGGACAGGGTACGGGATTATAGCAATCAGCCCCAGCATTTT CAWSARDRVRDYSNQPQHF
TRBJ1-2 - TRBD1 TRBV5-1 TGCGCCAGCAGCTGGGGACAGGGGGAGCTTGGCTACACCTTC CASSWGQGELGYTF
TRBJ2-7 once - TRBV11-2 TGTGCCAGCAGCCTCCAGGGGAACTCGTTAATGGAGCAGTACTTC CASSLQGNSLMEQYF
TRBJ2-2 - TRBD1 TRBV7-2 TGTGCCAGCAGCGGACAGGGGGCGGGCGGGGAGCTGTTTTTT CASSGQGAGGELFF
TRBJ2-5 - TRBD1 TRBV6-5 TGTGCCAGCAGACCCAAGACAGGGGGCTGGGAGACCCAGTACTTC CASRPKTGGWETQYF
TRBJ1-1 once - TRBV6-6 TGTGCCAGCAGTTACGGTCGGGACACCCTTGTTGCTTTCTTT CASSYGRDTLVAFF
TRBJ1-1 once - TRBV6-5 TGTGCCAGCAGACCCACAGGGAGAAGAAATGAAGCTTTCTTT CASRPTGRRNEAFF
TRBJ2-7 - - TRBV6-2/TRBV6-3 TGTGCCAGCAGTGCTATAAGTCGGGAAACAGTTCCCTACGAGCAGTACTTC CASSAISRETVPYEQYF
TRBJ2-3 - TRBD1 TRBV19 TGTGCCAGTATAGACAGGGGGTTGAATACGCAGTATTTT CASIDRGLNTQYF
TRBJ2-1 - TRBD1 TRBV18 TGTGCCAGCTCACCACAGGACAGGGCCCACAATGAGCAGTTCTTC CASSPQDRAHNEQFF
TRBJ1-1 - - TRBV10-3 TGTGCCATCTGGGAGACAGGGAACACTGAAGCTTTCTTT CAIWETGNTEAFF
TRBJ1-5 - - TRBV11-2 TGTGCCAGCAGCTTAGGGAGGGGTAATCAGCCCCAGCATTTT CASSLGRGNQPQHF
TRBJ2-7 - - TRBV11-2 TGTGCCAGCAGAAAACAGGGACTAACCTACGAGCAGTACTTC CASRKQGLTYEQYF
TRBJ1-1 - - TRBV5-1 TGCGCCAGCAGCTTGTATTTGAACACTGAAGCTTTCTTT CASSLYLNTEAFF
TRBJ2-1 - TRBD2 TRBV20-1 TGCAGTGCTAGTGGACTAGGGGTTTACAATGAGCAGTTCTTC CSASGLGVYNEQFF
TRBJ2-5 - TRBD2 TRBV3-1/TRBV3-2 TGTGCCAGCAGCCTTTGGACTAGCCCTGGGGAGACCCAGTACTTC CASSLWTSPGETQYF
TRBJ2-1 - TRBD1 TRBV24-1 TGTGCCACCAGTGATTTCACAGGGGGCGCGACCAATGAGCAGTTCTTC CATSDFTGGATNEQFF
TRBJ1-2 - - TRBV5-6 TGTGCCAGCAGCCCGACGGGGTTAAACTATGGCTACACCTTC CASSPTGLNYGYTF
TRBJ2-3 - TRBD1 TRBV5-6 TGTGCCAGCAGCTTGCCGTGGACAGGAGATACGCAGTATTTT CASSLPWTGDTQYF
TRBJ1-5 - TRBD1 TRBV10-3 TGTGCCATCAGGATGGGACAGGGGAGCAATCAGCCCCAGCATTTT CAIRMGQGSNQPQHF
TRBJ1-2 once - TRBV5-5 TGTGCCAGCAGCTTTGAAGCGGGGCAGCCGTATGGCTACACCTTC CASSFEAGQPYGYTF
TRBJ1-1 - - TRBV12-3/TRBV12-4 TGTGCCAGCAGTTTCGCGCTCACTGAAGCTTTCTTT CASSFALTEAFF
TRBJ1-1 - TRBD1 TRBV5-6 TGTGCCAGCAGCTGGACAGGGTTGAACACTGAAGCTTTCTTT CASSWTGLNTEAFF
TRBJ1-1 - TRBD1 TRBV3-1/TRBV3-2 TGTGCCAGCAGCCAATTTCCGACCGGGACAGGGGTAAGGGGCACTGAAGCTTTCTTT CASSQFPTGTGVRGTEAFF
TRBJ1-3 few TRBD1 TRBV15 TGTGCCACCAAAGCGATCCGGGACAGGGAAGGAGGAAACACCATATATTTT CATKAIRDREGGNTIYF
TRBJ1-1 - - TRBV19 TGTGCCAGTAGTATGGGGACTCTGAACACTGAAGCTTTCTTT CASSMGTLNTEAFF
TRBJ2-3 - TRBD2 TRBV27 TGTGCCAGCAGTCCCAGGTTTAGCGGGAGTGTGGCAGATACGCAGTATTTT CASSPRFSGSVADTQYF
TRBJ1-2 - TRBD1 TRBV2 TGTGCCAGCAGGCCGGGACAGGGGTTTATACTAAACTATGGCTACACCTTC CASRPGQGFILNYGYTF
TRBJ2-7 - - TRBV5-8 TGTGCCAGCAGCTCGGTGCCGAGAGACACCTACGAGCAGTACTTC CASSSVPRDTYEQYF
TRBJ1-5 - - TRBV2 TGTGCCAGCAGTGATGGTCCCAGGCCCCAGCATTTT CASSDGPRPQHF
TRBJ1-1 - TRBD1 TRBV2 TGTGCCAGCACCCAATCCCGGGACAGAGCTTTCTTT CASTQSRDRAFF
TRBJ1-1 - TRBD1 TRBV5-1 TGCGCCAGCAGCCAGGGACAGACTAGTGAAGCTTTCTTT CASSQGQTSEAFF
TRBJ1-3 few - TRBV10-3 TGTGCCATCAGTGATCGGGGAAACCCTGGAAACACCATATATTTT CAISDRGNPGNTIYF
TRBJ2-2 - - TRBV2 TGTGCCAGCAGAACAGAGAACACCGGGGAGCTGTTTTTT CASRTENTGELFF
TRBJ2-7 - - TRBV30 TGTGCCTGGGGCGGGGTGACGAACGAGCAGTACTTC CAWGGVTNEQYF
TRBJ2-7 - TRBD1 TRBV11-2 TGTGCCAGCAGCTTAACCCTACCCGGGACAGGGTGGGACGAGCAGTACTTC CASSLTLPGTGWDEQYF
TRBJ1-1 - - TRBV6-2/TRBV6-3 TGTGCCAGCAGTAAAGGACAGGAAGCTTTCTTT CASSKGQEAFF
TRBJ2-1 - TRBD1 TRBV6-5 TGTGCCAGCAGTTCAGCCGGGACAGCCGTTCATGAGCAGTTCTTC CASSSAGTAVHEQFF